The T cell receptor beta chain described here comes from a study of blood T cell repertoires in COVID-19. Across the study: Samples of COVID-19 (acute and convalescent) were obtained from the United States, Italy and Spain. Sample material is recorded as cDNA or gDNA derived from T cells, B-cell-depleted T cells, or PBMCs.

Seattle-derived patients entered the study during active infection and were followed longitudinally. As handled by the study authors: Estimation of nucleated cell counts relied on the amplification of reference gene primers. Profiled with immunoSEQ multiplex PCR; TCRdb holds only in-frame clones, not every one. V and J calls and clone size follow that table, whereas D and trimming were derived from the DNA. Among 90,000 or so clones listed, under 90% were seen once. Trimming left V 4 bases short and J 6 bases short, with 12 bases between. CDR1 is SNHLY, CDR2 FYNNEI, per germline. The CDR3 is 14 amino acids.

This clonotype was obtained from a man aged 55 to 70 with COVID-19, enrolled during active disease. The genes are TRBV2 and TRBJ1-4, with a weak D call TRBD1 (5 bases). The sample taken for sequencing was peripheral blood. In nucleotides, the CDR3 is TGTGCCAGCAGTGCCGGGGGAGGTGATGAAAAACTGTTTTTT. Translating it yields CASSAGGGDEKLFF.